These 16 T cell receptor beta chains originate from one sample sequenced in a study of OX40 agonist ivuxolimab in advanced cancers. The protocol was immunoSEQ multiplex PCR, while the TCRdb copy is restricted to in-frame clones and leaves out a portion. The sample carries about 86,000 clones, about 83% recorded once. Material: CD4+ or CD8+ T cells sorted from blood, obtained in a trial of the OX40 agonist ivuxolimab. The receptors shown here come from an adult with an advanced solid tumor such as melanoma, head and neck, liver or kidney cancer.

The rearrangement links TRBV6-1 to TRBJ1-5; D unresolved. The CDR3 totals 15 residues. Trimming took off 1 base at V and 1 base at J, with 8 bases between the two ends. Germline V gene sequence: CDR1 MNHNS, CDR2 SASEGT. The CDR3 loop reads CASSEVLHSNQPQHF. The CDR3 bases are TGTGCCAGCAGTGAAGTATTACACAGCAATCAGCCCCAGCATTTT.

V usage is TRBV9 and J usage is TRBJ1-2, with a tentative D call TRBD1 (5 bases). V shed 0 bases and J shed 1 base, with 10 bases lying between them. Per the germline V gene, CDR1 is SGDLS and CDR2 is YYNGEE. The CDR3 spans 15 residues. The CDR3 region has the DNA TGTGCCAGCAGCGTAGCGGCGGGGGGTAACTATGGCTACACCTTC. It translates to CASSVAAGGNYGYTF.

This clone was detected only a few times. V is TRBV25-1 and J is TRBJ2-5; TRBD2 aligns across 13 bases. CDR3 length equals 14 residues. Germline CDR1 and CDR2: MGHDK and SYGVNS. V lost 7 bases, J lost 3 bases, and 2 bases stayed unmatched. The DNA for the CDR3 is TGTGCCAGCACTGGGACTAGCGGGAAAGAGACCCAGTACTTC. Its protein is CASTGTSGKETQYF.

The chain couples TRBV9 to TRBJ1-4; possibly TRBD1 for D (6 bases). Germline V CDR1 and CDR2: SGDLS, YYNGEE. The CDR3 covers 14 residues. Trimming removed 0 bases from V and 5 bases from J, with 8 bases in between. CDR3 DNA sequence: TGTGCCAGCAGCGTAGCAGGGGACAATGAAAAACTGTTTTTT. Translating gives CASSVAGDNEKLFF.

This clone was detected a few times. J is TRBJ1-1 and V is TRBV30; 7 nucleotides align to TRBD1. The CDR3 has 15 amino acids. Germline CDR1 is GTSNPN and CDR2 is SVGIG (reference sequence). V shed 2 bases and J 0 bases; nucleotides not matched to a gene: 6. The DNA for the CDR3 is TGTGCCTGGAGTTTAAGGGGGCAGGTGAACACTGAAGCTTTCTTT. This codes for CAWSLRGQVNTEAFF.

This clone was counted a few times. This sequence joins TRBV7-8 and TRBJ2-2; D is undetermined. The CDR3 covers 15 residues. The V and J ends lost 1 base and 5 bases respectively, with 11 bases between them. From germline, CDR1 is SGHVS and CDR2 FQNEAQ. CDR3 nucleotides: TGTGCCAGCAGCTTAGTTTCGACAAATACCGGGGAGCTGTTTTTT. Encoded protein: CASSLVSTNTGELFF.

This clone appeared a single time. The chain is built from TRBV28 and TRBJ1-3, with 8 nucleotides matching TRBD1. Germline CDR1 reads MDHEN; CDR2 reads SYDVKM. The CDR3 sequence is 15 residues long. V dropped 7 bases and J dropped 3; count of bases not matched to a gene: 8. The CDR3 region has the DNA TGTGCCAGCACCCAATCTACAGGGGGTGGAAACACCATATATTTT. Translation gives CASTQSTGGGNTIYF.

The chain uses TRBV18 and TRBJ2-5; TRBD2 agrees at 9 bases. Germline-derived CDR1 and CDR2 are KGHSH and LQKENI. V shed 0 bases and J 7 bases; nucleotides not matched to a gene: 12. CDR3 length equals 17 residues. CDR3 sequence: CASSPPSGGLTVGTQYF. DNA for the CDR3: TGTGCCAGCTCACCACCTAGCGGGGGCCTCACGGTAGGGACCCAGTACTTC.

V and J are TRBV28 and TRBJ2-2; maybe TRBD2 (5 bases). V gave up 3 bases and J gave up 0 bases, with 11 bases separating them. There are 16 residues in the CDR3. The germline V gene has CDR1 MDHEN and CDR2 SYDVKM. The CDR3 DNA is TGTGCCAGCAGTTTGCCCGGGATAACGAACACCGGGGAGCTGTTTTTT. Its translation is CASSLPGITNTGELFF. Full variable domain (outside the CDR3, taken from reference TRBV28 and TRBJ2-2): DVKVTQSSRYLVKRTGEKVFLECVQDMDHENMFWYRQDPGLGLRLIYFSYDVKMKEKGDIPEGYSVSREKKERFSLILESASTNQTSMYLCASSLPGITNTGELFFGEGSRLTVL.

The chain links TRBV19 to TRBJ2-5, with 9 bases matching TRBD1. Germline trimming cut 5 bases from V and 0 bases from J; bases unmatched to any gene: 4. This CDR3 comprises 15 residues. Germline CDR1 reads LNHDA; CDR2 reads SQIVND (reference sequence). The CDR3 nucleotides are TGTGCCAGTAGTGTGACAGGGGGGGACCAAGAGACCCAGTACTTC. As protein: CASSVTGGDQETQYF.

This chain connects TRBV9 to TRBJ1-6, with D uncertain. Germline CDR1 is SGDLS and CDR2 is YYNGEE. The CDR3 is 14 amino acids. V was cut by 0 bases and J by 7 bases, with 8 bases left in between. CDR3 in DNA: TGTGCCAGCAGCGTAGTCGACATCAATTCACCCCTCCACTTT. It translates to CASSVVDINSPLHF.

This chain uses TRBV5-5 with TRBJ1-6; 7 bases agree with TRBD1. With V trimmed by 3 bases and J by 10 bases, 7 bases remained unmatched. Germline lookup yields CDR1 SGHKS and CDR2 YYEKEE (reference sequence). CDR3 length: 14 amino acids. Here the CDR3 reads CASSWSPGGSPLHF. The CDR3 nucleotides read TGTGCCAGCAGCTGGTCCCCAGGGGGGTCACCCCTCCACTTT.

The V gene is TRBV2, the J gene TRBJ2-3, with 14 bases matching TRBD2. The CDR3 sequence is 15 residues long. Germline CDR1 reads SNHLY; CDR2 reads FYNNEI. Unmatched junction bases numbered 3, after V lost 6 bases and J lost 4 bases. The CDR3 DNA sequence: TGTGCCAGCAGCCGACTAGCGGGAGGGCCAGATACGCAGTATTTT. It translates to CASSRLAGGPDTQYF.

CDR3 nucleotide sequence: TGTGCCAGCAGCTTACGGCCGGTCTCCTACGAGCAGTACTTC. This encodes CASSLRPVSYEQYF. This rearrangement joins TRBV7-8 to TRBJ2-7; D remains unclear. CDR1 is SGHVS, CDR2 FQNEAQ, per germline. There are 14 residues in the CDR3. V lost 2 bases and J lost 0, with 8 bases in between.

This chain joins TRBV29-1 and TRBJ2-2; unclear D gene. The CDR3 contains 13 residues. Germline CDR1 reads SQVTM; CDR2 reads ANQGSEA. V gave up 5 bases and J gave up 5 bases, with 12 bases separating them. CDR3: CSVSPGGTGELFF. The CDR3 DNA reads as TGCAGCGTTTCTCCGGGTGGGACCGGGGAGCTGTTTTTT.

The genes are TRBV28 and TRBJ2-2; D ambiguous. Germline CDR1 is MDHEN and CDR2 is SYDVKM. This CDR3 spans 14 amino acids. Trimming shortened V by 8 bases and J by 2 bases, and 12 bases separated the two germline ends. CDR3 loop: CASSGAVNTGELFF. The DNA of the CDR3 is TGTGCCAGCTCCGGCGCAGTAAACACCGGGGAGCTGTTTTTT.